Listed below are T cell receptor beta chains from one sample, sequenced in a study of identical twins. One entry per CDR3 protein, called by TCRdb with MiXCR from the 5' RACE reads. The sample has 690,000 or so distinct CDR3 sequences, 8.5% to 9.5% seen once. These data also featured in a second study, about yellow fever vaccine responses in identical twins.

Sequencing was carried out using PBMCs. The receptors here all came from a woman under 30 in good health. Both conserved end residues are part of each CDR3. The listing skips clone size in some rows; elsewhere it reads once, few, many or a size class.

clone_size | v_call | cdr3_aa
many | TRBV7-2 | CASSSPNTGELFF
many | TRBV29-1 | CSVYDNAYEQYF
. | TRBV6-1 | CASSHTRWSGRSSYNEQFF
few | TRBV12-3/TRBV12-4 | CASSLGSFSNQPQHF
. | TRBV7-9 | CASSFPPLMNTEAFF
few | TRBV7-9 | CASSLSTHSTDTQYF
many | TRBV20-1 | CSASPKGNEQFF
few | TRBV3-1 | CASSPGLAGYHEQYF
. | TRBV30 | CAWSVRGQGAKLFF
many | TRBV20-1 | CSAPIAGGDEQFF
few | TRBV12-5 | CASGLMGGNEQFF
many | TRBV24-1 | CATSVSQGYTDTQYF
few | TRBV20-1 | CSARTSGRANEQFF
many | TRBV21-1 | CASSKIRAGRSVHLIPDTQYF
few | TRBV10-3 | CAISEAGNQPQHF